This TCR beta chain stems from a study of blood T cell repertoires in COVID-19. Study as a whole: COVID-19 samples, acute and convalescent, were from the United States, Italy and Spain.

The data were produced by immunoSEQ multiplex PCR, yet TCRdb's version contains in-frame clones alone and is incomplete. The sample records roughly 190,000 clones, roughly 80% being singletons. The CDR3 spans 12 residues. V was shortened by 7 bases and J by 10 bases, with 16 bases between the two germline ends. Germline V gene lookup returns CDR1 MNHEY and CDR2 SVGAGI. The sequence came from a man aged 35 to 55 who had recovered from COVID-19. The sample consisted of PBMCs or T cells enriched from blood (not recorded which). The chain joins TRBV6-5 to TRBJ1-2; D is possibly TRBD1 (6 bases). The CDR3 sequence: CASTNQGLDYTF. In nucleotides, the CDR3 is TGTGCCAGCACGAATCAGGGGTTGGACTACACCTTC.